Sequencing of this T cell receptor (beta chain) was carried out in a study of blood T cell repertoires in COVID-19. How the authors handled the data: Scientists estimated how many nucleated cells there were by amplifying reference gene primers. The data were produced by immunoSEQ multiplex PCR, yet TCRdb's version contains in-frame clones alone and is incomplete. V, J and clone size are taken as reported in that table, and D and trimming were inferred from the DNA itself. Of 150,000 to 200,000 clones in the sample, roughly 82% are singletons; the top ten hold 5.2%. Per germline, CDR1 ENHRY and CDR2 SYGVKD. This CDR3 region has 17 residues. V shed 5 bases and J shed 9 bases, with 29 bases lying between them.

The J gene is TRBJ2-7, the V gene TRBV10-3, with D possibly being TRBD1 (5 bases). The TCR originated in a woman aged 30 to 39 with acute or convalescent COVID-19. Sequenced: peripheral blood. Here the CDR3 DNA reads TGTGCCATCAGTAAAACCGAGTCGACAGCGTCGTCGAGGAGGCAGTACTTC. It yields the protein CAISKTESTASSRRQYF.